This T cell receptor (beta chain) originates from a study of T cell repertoires in cytomegalovirus infection. This clonotype was counted between two and nine times. Its antigen is unknown. Using its own MiXCR run on the reads, TCRdb lists one record per CDR3 protein. The sample has 650,000 to 850,000 distinct CDR3 sequences; roughly 28% are singletons. Study observations and caveats: In two of eight donors, the top clonotype was HLA-C-restricted CMV-specific.

The ends were cut back, 5 bases at V and 0 bases at J, with 11 bases in the middle. The germline gives CDR1 MNHEY, CDR2 SMNVEV (reference sequence). CDR3 length: 15 amino acids. The chain is built from TRBV27 and TRBJ1-5, with D hard to call. Sequenced here: cultured CD8+ T cells from PBMCs, sampled from culture after CMV antigen stimulation. This clonotype was obtained from a human donor in good health (CMV status not recorded). Some clones in this sample may be carry-over from other donors' samples. The CDR3 nucleotides are TGTGCCAGCAGTCCCGGATATTATAGCAATCAGCCCCAGCATTTT. Translation: CASSPGYYSNQPQHF.